These 14 T cell receptor beta chains came from one sample sequenced in a study of blood T cell repertoires in COVID-19. Profiling relied on immunoSEQ multiplex PCR, and the TCRdb table lists in-frame clones only, not all of them. The data show about 82,000 clones, roughly 90% seen once. The material sequenced was PBMCs or T cells enriched from blood (not recorded which). The receptors shown here come from a woman in her forties or fifties with acute COVID-19.

The V gene is TRBV3-1 (or the pseudogene TRBV3-2), the J gene TRBJ1-1; D ambiguous. The V gene's germline CDR1 is LGHDT and CDR2 YNNKEL (reference sequence). Trimming removed 0 bases from V and 5 bases from J, with 7 bases in between. This CDR3 is 13 amino acids long. The CDR3 sequence is CASSQEGRTEAFF. The DNA for the CDR3 is TGTGCCAGCAGCCAAGAGGGGAGGACTGAAGCTTTCTTT.

This chain joins TRBV11-3 and TRBJ2-1, with D possibly being TRBD2 (6 bases). This CDR3 has 16 residues. Germline CDR1 and CDR2: SGHNT and YENEEA. Trimming took 5 bases from V and 5 from J, leaving 19 bases between them. The CDR3 bases are TGTGCCAGCAGCCAGGGAGGAGGACTACCTGACAATGAGCAGTTCTTC. It yields the protein CASSQGGGLPDNEQFF.

This chain joins TRBV20-1 and TRBJ2-7, with a possible D match to TRBD2 (6 bases). V was shortened by 3 bases and J by 0 bases, with 21 bases between the two germline ends. In germline, CDR1 is DFQATT, CDR2 SNEGSKA (reference sequence). CDR3 size: 17 residues. The CDR3 reads CSASPVNTGLSSYEQYF. In nucleotides, the CDR3 is TGCAGTGCTAGTCCAGTAAATACAGGACTAAGCTCCTACGAGCAGTACTTC.

This rearrangement joins TRBV19 to TRBJ1-5; no firm D call. Trimming removed 5 bases at V and 3 bases at J, with 17 bases between. In germline, CDR1 is LNHDA, CDR2 SQIVND (reference sequence). The CDR3 loop spans 16 amino acids. CDR3: CASSGPARRANQPQHF. The CDR3, as DNA: TGTGCCAGTAGTGGGCCAGCCCGGCGGGCCAATCAGCCCCAGCATTTT.

This rearrangement joins TRBV3-1 (or the pseudogene TRBV3-2) to TRBJ1-5, with D maybe TRBD1 (6 bases). This CDR3 comprises 17 residues. The V gene's germline CDR1 is LGHDT and CDR2 YNNKEL (reference sequence). Trimming removed 0 bases from V and 6 bases from J, with 18 bases in between. The DNA of the CDR3 is TGTGCCAGCAGCCAAGAGTCGCTACAGGGTGCAGGTCAGCCCCAGCATTTT. Translation gives CASSQESLQGAGQPQHF.

The V call is TRBV5-1, the J call TRBJ2-7, with 7 bases matching TRBD2. This CDR3 contains 15 residues. The V gene's germline CDR1 is SGHRS and CDR2 YFSETQ. Trimming cost V 2 bases and J 2 bases; bases outside gene matches: 7. CDR3 bases: TGCGCCAGCAGCTTAGGGGCGGGAGAAACCTACGAGCAGTACTTC. Its protein product is CASSLGAGETYEQYF.

The chain joins TRBV29-1 to TRBJ1-1; D perhaps matches TRBD1 (5 bases). Trimming cost V 6 bases and J 3 bases, with 14 bases left between them. The germline V gene encodes CDR1 SQVTM and CDR2 ANQGSEA. CDR3 length equals 13 residues. The CDR3 nucleotides are TGCAGCGTGACAGTTTTTGAAGACACTGAAGCTTTCTTT. Its protein is CSVTVFEDTEAFF.

The gene calls are TRBV6-1 and TRBJ1-2; 8 bases match TRBD1. The CDR3 spans 15 residues. Germline V gives CDR1 MNHNS, CDR2 SASEGT. J was trimmed by 4 bases and V by 3 bases; bases with no gene match: 7. The CDR3 nucleotides are TGTGCCAGCAGTGATCGACAGGGGTATAGCTATGGCTACACCTTC. Translated, it gives CASSDRQGYSYGYTF.

V usage is TRBV7-2 and J usage is TRBJ2-1; 7 nucleotides match TRBD2. The CDR3 has 16 residues. Trimming removed 2 bases from V and 0 bases from J; junction bases left unmatched: 4. Germline assignment: CDR1 SGHTA and CDR2 FQGNSA. The CDR3 nucleotides read TGTGCCAGCAGCTTATCGGGCGGGGGCTCCTACAATGAGCAGTTCTTC. It codes for CASSLSGGGSYNEQFF.

V gene TRBV12-3 or TRBV12-4 combines with J gene TRBJ2-7, with D unresolved. The CDR3 has 12 amino acids. V was clipped by 0 bases and J by 4 bases, with 4 bases between them. CDR3 region: CASSLASYEQYF. For the CDR3, the DNA is TGTGCCAGCAGTTTAGCGTCGTACGAGCAGTACTTC.

DNA of the CDR3: TGCAGTTGGGCAGCCAACACTGAAGCTTTCTTT. Residues: CSWAANTEAFF. The chain links TRBV20-1 to TRBJ1-1, with unresolved D. Trimming cost V 8 bases and J 2 bases, with 9 bases left between them. The germline CDR1 and CDR2 sequences are DFQATT and SNEGSKA (reference sequence). The CDR3 is 11 amino acids.

This clone was picked up one time. This chain joins TRBV30 and TRBJ1-1, with D hard to call. CDR1 GTSNPN and CDR2 SVGIG come from the germline V gene (reference sequence). This CDR3 has 10 amino acids. Trimming removed 4 bases from V and 9 bases from J, with 9 bases in between. CDR3 DNA: TGTGCCTGGACTACAGTGAAAGCTTTCTTT. Its protein product is CAWTTVKAFF.

The chain recombines TRBV7-9 with TRBJ2-1, with D possibly matching TRBD2 (6 bases). In germline, CDR1 is SEHNR, CDR2 FQNEAQ (reference sequence). Trimming shortened V by 5 bases and J by 4 bases, and 12 bases separated the two germline ends. CDR3 length: 14 amino acids. Written as DNA, the CDR3 is TGTGCCAGCAGCCCCCCGACTAGTTACAATGAGCAGTTCTTC. Encoded protein: CASSPPTSYNEQFF.

V usage is TRBV27 and J usage is TRBJ2-1, with a weak D call TRBD2 (5 bases). Germline CDR1 MNHEY, CDR2 SMNVEV (reference sequence). The ends were cut back, 6 bases at V and 8 bases at J, with 14 bases in the middle. This CDR3 is 13 amino acids long. The CDR3: CASSLGSGYEQFF. The CDR3 region has the DNA TGTGCCAGCAGCCTCGGTTCGGGGTATGAGCAGTTCTTC.